The 12 T cell receptor beta chains reported below all come from one sample, sequenced in a study of control samples from healthy donors and cancer patients. Sequencing was performed with immunoSEQ multiplex PCR; in TCRdb, only in-frame clones are kept and a portion is missing. The sample comprises roughly 130,000 clones, 75% to 95% of which are singletons, and roughly 8.6% rests with the top ten. Sequencing was performed on blood. Receptors originate from a man aged 18-30 years in good health.

J is TRBJ2-5 and V is TRBV10-3, with 10 nucleotides matching TRBD1. This CDR3 region has 17 residues. V trimming: 0 bases; J trimming: 1 base; junction bases outside the gene matches: 5. Germline V lookup: CDR1 ENHRY, CDR2 SYGVKD. CDR3 DNA: TGTGCCATCAGTGAGTCGCCGGGACAGGGGCTCCAAGAGACCCAGTACTTC. Translating gives CAISESPGQGLQETQYF.

The chain couples TRBV5-1 to TRBJ2-5; possible D gene TRBD2, 6 bases. Germline CDR1 reads SGHRS; CDR2 reads YFSETQ. The CDR3 contains 13 residues. V was clipped by 3 bases and J by 5 bases, with 11 bases between them. The CDR3 coding sequence is TGCGCCAGCAGCTCCGGGACTCTTGAGACCCAGTACTTC. Translating gives CASSSGTLETQYF. Full variable domain (missing parts from reference TRBV5-1 and TRBJ2-5): KAGVTQTPRYLIKTRGQQVTLSCSPISGHRSVSWYQQTPGQGLQFLFEYFSETQRNKGNFPGRFSGRQFSNSRSEMNVSTLELGDSALYLCASSSGTLETQYFGPGTRLLVL.

The V gene is TRBV7-9, the J gene TRBJ2-7; D gene unclear. The CDR3 has 12 residues. The V end was cut by 5 bases, the J end by 4 bases, with 9 bases between. Germline V gene sequence: CDR1 SEHNR, CDR2 FQNEAQ (reference sequence). CDR3 bases: TGTGCCAGCAGCCCGGACGGATACGAGCAGTACTTC. This translates into CASSPDGYEQYF.

The V gene is TRBV14, the J gene TRBJ1-4; weak D call: TRBD1 (5 bases). The CDR3 runs to 15 residues. Deletions cut 0 bases from V and 0 bases from J, with 5 bases between. The germline CDR1 and CDR2 sequences are SGHDN and FVKESK. The DNA for the CDR3 is TGTGCCAGCAGCCAAGAACAGGCAACTAATGAAAAACTGTTTTTT. This translates into CASSQEQATNEKLFF.

V usage is TRBV7-7 and J usage is TRBJ2-5; TRBD1 matches 10 bases. The CDR3 is made up of 14 amino acids. V lost 5 bases to trimming and J lost 3 bases; unmatched junction nucleotides: 3. Germline CDR1 reads SSHAT; CDR2 reads FNYEAQ (reference sequence). CDR3 coding DNA: TGTGCCAGCAGCCCAGGGACAGGGGAAGAGACCCAGTACTTC. Protein product: CASSPGTGEETQYF. The complete variable domain, with remaining parts taken from reference TRBV7-7 and TRBJ2-5, reads GAGVSQSPRYKVTKRGQDVTLRCDPISSHATLYWYQQALGQGPEFLTYFNYEAQPDKSGLPSDRFSAERPEGSISTLTIQRTEQRDSAMYRCASSPGTGEETQYFGPGTRLLVL.

About this clone: The sample contains more than one DNA sequence encoding this CDR3. The V and J genes are TRBV7-9 and TRBJ1-5; D unclear. The CDR3 covers 12 residues. Germline CDR1 SEHNR, CDR2 FQNEAQ (reference sequence). V was clipped by 1 base and J by 5 bases, with 3 bases between them. The CDR3 loop reads CASSLDDQPQHF. The CDR3, as DNA: TGTGCCAGCAGCTTAGACGATCAGCCCCAGCATTTT.

The chain employs TRBV6-2 or TRBV6-3 and TRBJ2-1; 10 bases match TRBD1. J lost 2 bases, V lost 6 bases, and 7 bases had no gene match. From germline, CDR1 is MNHEY and CDR2 SVGEGT. The CDR3 is 16 residues long. The CDR3 bases are TGTGCCAGCAGCCCTGGACAGGGGGTTACCTACAATGAGCAGTTCTTC. Translating gives CASSPGQGVTYNEQFF.

The chain is built from TRBV6-6 and TRBJ1-6, with a possible D match to TRBD1 (6 bases). Germline V gene lookup returns CDR1 MNHNY and CDR2 SVGAGI (reference sequence). This CDR3 is 14 amino acids long. Between the trimmed V and J ends, which lost 5 bases and 6 bases, there was a span of 11 bases. CDR3 nucleotides: TGTGCCAGCAGTCGGACAGCCTTTAATTCACCCCTCCACTTT. It specifies CASSRTAFNSPLHF.

This rearrangement joins TRBV15 to TRBJ2-7; TRBD1 might be the D (6 bases). V shed 2 bases and J shed 3 bases, with 11 bases lying between them. Germline V gives CDR1 LNHNV, CDR2 YYDKDF (reference sequence). The CDR3 is made up of 14 amino acids. CDR3 nucleotide sequence: TGTGCCACCAGCAGATTGACAGGATACTACGAGCAGTACTTC. Residues: CATSRLTGYYEQYF.

The rearrangement joins TRBV19 to TRBJ2-3; D is perhaps TRBD1 or TRBD2 (5 bases each). The CDR3 length is 15 residues. V lost 5 bases and J 2 bases, leaving 14 bases between the germline ends. Germline CDR1 is LNHDA and CDR2 is SQIVND (reference sequence). The CDR3 region has the DNA TGTGCCAGTAGTGTCTCGGGGCGGTCCACAGATACGCAGTATTTT. Its protein is CASSVSGRSTDTQYF.

This chain links TRBV18 with TRBJ1-2; 7 bases agree with TRBD1. The CDR3 has 14 amino acids. With V trimmed by 5 bases and J by 8 bases, 11 bases remained unmatched. Germline-derived CDR1 and CDR2 are KGHSH and LQKENI. The CDR3 region is CASSSTGAYEGYTF. CDR3 nucleotides: TGTGCCAGCTCATCAACAGGGGCCTACGAAGGCTACACCTTC. Full variable domain (missing parts from reference TRBV18 and TRBJ1-2): NAGVMQNPRHLVRRRGQEARLRCSPMKGHSHVYWYRQLPEEGLKFMVYLQKENIIDESGMPKERFSAEFPKEGPSILRIQQVVRGDSAAYFCASSSTGAYEGYTFGSGTRLTVV.

V gene TRBV18 combines with J gene TRBJ2-5; 7 bases agree with TRBD1. The germline gives CDR1 KGHSH, CDR2 LQKENI. The V gene end was trimmed by 0 bases and the J gene end by 5 bases; junction bases not matched to a gene: 0. The CDR3 consists of 13 residues. The CDR3 spells CASSPPGGETQYF. As DNA, the CDR3 is TGTGCCAGCTCACCACCAGGGGGCGAGACCCAGTACTTC.